Presented here are 23 T cell receptor beta chains from one specimen sequenced in a study of T cells after posttransplantation cyclophosphamide. Assay used: immunoSEQ multiplex PCR; TCRdb lists only in-frame clones, some missing. The table has approximately 50,000 clones, roughly 94% seen once. What was sequenced was PBMCs. The receptors stem from a woman aged 25 to 39 in good health and a related stem cell transplant donor.

J is TRBJ2-4 and V is TRBV6-1; 9 nucleotides match TRBD2. J was trimmed by 6 bases and V by 4 bases; bases with no gene match: 16. The CDR3 totals 18 residues. Per germline, CDR1 MNHNS and CDR2 SASEGT. The CDR3 loop is CASSGRRRGGASGNIQYF. The CDR3 DNA reads as TGTGCCAGCAGTGGTAGGAGGCGCGGGGGGGCCTCGGGAAACATTCAGTACTTC.

J is TRBJ1-4 and V is TRBV19; a possible D gene is TRBD1 (6 bases). The ends were cut back, 7 bases at V and 4 bases at J, with 13 bases in the middle. This CDR3 contains 14 residues. Germline loops: CDR1 LNHDA, CDR2 SQIVND (reference sequence). The CDR3 sequence is CASNTGKGNEKLFF. The CDR3 DNA follows: TGTGCCAGTAACACAGGGAAGGGTAATGAAAAACTGTTTTTT.

In the case of this clone: The junction and the germline gene differ at one end; a read error may be behind it. The sample carries other DNA sequences with the same CDR3. J is TRBJ1-2 and V is TRBV19; no firm D call. There are 12 residues in the CDR3. The germline V gene has CDR1 LNHDA and CDR2 SQIVND (reference sequence). DNA for the CDR3: TGTGCCAGTAGGTCCGTTAGCTATGGCTACACTTTC. This codes for CASRSVSYGYTF.

This clone was found once. The chain employs TRBV10-1 and TRBJ2-4; the D gene is possibly TRBD2 (6 bases). The V and J ends lost 4 bases and 8 bases respectively, with 12 bases between them. The CDR3 spans 13 residues. Germline assignment: CDR1 WNHNN and CDR2 SYGVQD (reference sequence). DNA of the CDR3: TGCGCCAGCAGTGCCGGCGGCGGGGACATTCAGTACTTC. It codes for CASSAGGGDIQYF.

The gene calls are TRBV11-2 and TRBJ2-7; maybe TRBD2 (5 bases). V was cut by 6 bases and J by 7 bases, with 13 bases left in between. The CDR3 is made up of 12 amino acids. Germline CDR1 and CDR2: SGHAT and FQNNGV. The CDR3 reads CASSPFGVEQYF. Here the CDR3 DNA reads TGTGCCAGCAGTCCATTCGGGGTTGAGCAGTACTTC.

The chain combines TRBV5-6 with TRBJ2-3; D is possibly TRBD1 (5 bases). Germline V gives CDR1 SGHDT, CDR2 YYEEEE. V lost 0 bases to trimming and J lost 0 bases, with 8 bases between them. The length of the CDR3 is 15 residues. The CDR3 nucleotides are TGTGCCAGCAGCTTGGGACAGTTAAGCACAGATACGCAGTATTTT. It yields the protein CASSLGQLSTDTQYF. Full variable domain (remainder filled in from reference TRBV5-6 and TRBJ2-3): DAGVTQSPTHLIKTRGQQVTLRCSPKSGHDTVSWYQQALGQGPQFIFQYYEEEERQRGNFPDRFSGHQFPNYSSELNVNALLLGDSALYLCASSLGQLSTDTQYFGPGTRLTVL.

The gene calls are TRBV6-1 and TRBJ1-3; 7 bases fit TRBD1. The V and J ends lost 8 bases and 0 bases, in that order; junction bases with no gene match: 7. This CDR3 spans 15 amino acids. Germline V lookup: CDR1 MNHNS, CDR2 SASEGT. DNA for the CDR3: TGTGCCAGCGTAAAAACAGGGGACTCTGGAAACACCATATATTTT. Amino acid sequence: CASVKTGDSGNTIYF.

Here the CDR3 DNA reads TGTGCCAGCAGGGACCCGTGGGGAGATCATTCACCCCTCCACTTT. This gives the protein CASRDPWGDHSPLHF. V gene TRBV2 combines with J gene TRBJ1-6; no reliable D call. This CDR3 comprises 15 residues. Germline V gene sequence: CDR1 SNHLY, CDR2 FYNNEI. V lost 6 bases, J lost 8 bases, and 17 bases lay in between. Using reference TRBV2 and TRBJ1-6 for the parts outside the CDR3, the full variable domain is EPEVTQTPSHQVTQMGQEVILRCVPISNHLYFYWYRQILGQKVEFLVSFYNNEISEKSEIFDDQFSVERPDGSNFTLKIRSTKLEDSAMYFCASRDPWGDHSPLHFGNGTRLTVT.

The gene calls are TRBV9 and TRBJ1-1; D might be TRBD1 (6 bases). CDR3 length equals 14 residues. Germline CDR1 and CDR2: SGDLS and YYNGEE. Deletions cut 0 bases from V and 3 bases from J, with 9 bases between. The CDR3 bases are TGTGCCAGCAGCGTAGACAGGGTGGACACTGAAGCTTTCTTT. Its translation: CASSVDRVDTEAFF.

The rearrangement links TRBV28 to TRBJ2-3; 8 bases agree with TRBD2. V was clipped by 7 bases and J by 2 bases; unmatched bases: 8. Germline V gene data show CDR1 as MDHEN and CDR2 as SYDVKM. This CDR3 spans 15 amino acids. Written as DNA, the CDR3 is TGTGCCAGCACCACCCCGGGGGGGGACACAGATACGCAGTATTTT. It encodes CASTTPGGDTDTQYF. Variable domain in full (rest from reference TRBV28 and TRBJ2-3): DVKVTQSSRYLVKRTGEKVFLECVQDMDHENMFWYRQDPGLGLRLIYFSYDVKMKEKGDIPEGYSVSREKKERFSLILESASTNQTSMYLCASTTPGGDTDTQYFGPGTRLTVL.

V usage is TRBV4-1 and J usage is TRBJ2-2; TRBD1 aligns across 9 bases. The CDR3 runs to 15 residues. V gave up 4 bases and J gave up 5 bases; unmatched junction bases: 5. Germline lookup yields CDR1 MGHRA and CDR2 YSYEKL. The CDR3 bases are TGCGCCAGCAGCCGAGGGACAGGGAGTACCGGGGAGCTGTTTTTT. Translated: CASSRGTGSTGELFF.

This sequence joins TRBV11-2 and TRBJ2-3, with TRBD2 matching over 14 bases. This CDR3 region has 17 residues. V dropped 5 bases and J dropped 2; count of bases not matched to a gene: 6. CDR1 is SGHAT, CDR2 FQNNGV, per germline. This chain's CDR3 is CASSRGTSGRYTDTQYF. The CDR3 nucleotides are TGTGCCAGCAGCCGTGGGACTAGCGGGAGATACACAGATACGCAGTATTTT.

The chain recombines TRBV5-1 with TRBJ2-7; 10 bases are shared with TRBD1. This CDR3 contains 15 residues. The junction had 3 bases not matched to a gene; V was cut back by 3 bases and J by 0 bases. Germline V lookup: CDR1 SGHRS, CDR2 YFSETQ. The CDR3 DNA reads as TGCGCCAGCAGCTCGCGACAGGGGGCCTCCTACGAGCAGTACTTC. As protein: CASSSRQGASYEQYF.

J is TRBJ1-4 and V is TRBV28; tentatively, D is TRBD1 (6 bases). Germline V gives CDR1 MDHEN, CDR2 SYDVKM. V lost 3 bases and J lost 5, with 10 bases in between. The CDR3 runs 14 residues. CDR3 sequence: CASSFDRLNEKLFF. The CDR3 DNA is TGTGCCAGCAGTTTCGACAGGTTGAATGAAAAACTGTTTTTT.

This clone was detected once. The rearrangement uses TRBV28 and TRBJ1-3, with D tentatively TRBD1 (6 bases). The CDR3 is made up of 14 amino acids. Trimming cost V 7 bases and J 0 bases, with 10 bases left between them. The germline V gene has CDR1 MDHEN and CDR2 SYDVKM. In nucleotides, the CDR3 is TGTGCCAGCAATACAGGGACCTCTGGAAACACCATATATTTT. Translated, it gives CASNTGTSGNTIYF.

The chain is built from TRBV9 and TRBJ2-7; 8 nucleotides align to TRBD1. Germline assignment: CDR1 SGDLS and CDR2 YYNGEE. This CDR3 region has 17 residues. V lost 5 bases and J lost 0; bases outside the gene matches: 13. CDR3 amino acids: CASSEGPGGPGSYEQYF. CDR3 in DNA: TGTGCCAGCAGTGAAGGCCCAGGGGGCCCAGGCTCCTACGAGCAGTACTTC. Full variable domain (remainder filled in from reference TRBV9 and TRBJ2-7): DSGVTQTPKHLITATGQRVTLRCSPRSGDLSVYWYQQSLDQGLQFLIQYYNGEERAKGNILERFSAQQFPDLHSELNLSSLELGDSALYFCASSEGPGGPGSYEQYFGPGTRLTVT.

The chain has TRBV27 and TRBJ1-5; the match to TRBD1 covers 7 bases. CDR1 is MNHEY, CDR2 SMNVEV, per germline (reference sequence). Losses at the gene ends were 6 bases for V and 5 bases for J; bases not matched to a gene: 7. CDR3 length: 14 amino acids. This CDR3 reads CASSRHRGDQPQHF. For the CDR3, the DNA is TGTGCCAGCAGCCGACACAGGGGCGATCAGCCCCAGCATTTT.

This clone occurred once. V and J are TRBV6-6 and TRBJ1-1; perhaps TRBD1 as D (5 bases). The V gene's germline CDR1 is MNHNY and CDR2 SVGAGI (reference sequence). The germline V and J ends were trimmed by 2 bases and 1 base, with 11 bases remaining between them. This CDR3 contains 15 residues. CDR3 protein: CASSYAGQENTEAFF. The CDR3 coding sequence is TGTGCCAGCAGTTACGCAGGGCAGGAGAACACTGAAGCTTTCTTT.

The chain combines TRBV7-2 with TRBJ2-3; TRBD2 might be the D (6 bases). This CDR3 region has 16 residues. Germline lookup yields CDR1 SGHTA and CDR2 FQGNSA. Trimming took off 1 base at V and 6 bases at J, with 17 bases between the two ends. CDR3 nucleotide sequence: TGTGCCAGCAGCTTAGTAGGCGGGGCGGGGTCGGATACGCAGTATTTT. Amino acid sequence: CASSLVGGAGSDTQYF.

The J gene is TRBJ1-5, the V gene TRBV6-4; 7 nucleotides line up with TRBD1. The CDR3 spans 17 residues. V gave up 8 bases and J gave up 3 bases; unmatched junction bases: 16. Germline-derived CDR1 and CDR2 are MRHNA and SNTAGT. CDR3 region: CASGDSLGVSLNQPQHF. For the CDR3, the DNA is TGTGCCAGCGGGGACAGTCTTGGGGTCTCCCTCAATCAGCCCCAGCATTTT.

The V gene is TRBV19, the J gene TRBJ2-7; weak D call: TRBD1 (5 bases). V was shortened by 3 bases and J by 2 bases, with 14 bases between the two germline ends. Germline CDR1 and CDR2: LNHDA and SQIVND (reference sequence). The CDR3 spans 15 residues. Written as DNA, the CDR3 is TGTGCCAGTAGTATTCCGGGCAGGGTACCCTACGAGCAGTACTTC. Amino acids: CASSIPGRVPYEQYF.

V and J are TRBV7-3 and TRBJ2-2; possible D gene TRBD2, 5 bases. CDR1 and CDR2 (germline): SGHTA, FQGTGA. The length of the CDR3 is 14 residues. V was clipped by 5 bases and J by 1 base, with 8 bases between them. In nucleotides, the CDR3 is TGTGCCAGCAGCCCCGGACTGAACACCGGGGAGCTGTTTTTT. This codes for CASSPGLNTGELFF.

This chain connects TRBV20-1 to TRBJ1-2; 7 bases line up with TRBD1. In germline, CDR1 is DFQATT, CDR2 SNEGSKA (reference sequence). The CDR3 runs to 11 residues. V lost 5 bases to trimming and J lost 12 bases; unmatched junction nucleotides: 9. CDR3 region: CSAGSYRGHTF. The CDR3 DNA sequence: TGCAGTGCTGGTAGTTACAGGGGCCACACCTTC.